This entry lists 19 T cell receptor beta chains sequenced from one sample in a study of CD8 T cells in ankylosing spondylitis. TCRdb analysed the 5' RACE reads with MiXCR anew, one entry per CDR3 protein. The table includes 250,000 or so distinct CDR3 sequences, approximately 24% detected once. The sample was blood, either unsorted or a sorted T cell fraction (not recorded which). Receptors were obtained from a male donor with ankylosing spondylitis or in good health (not recorded which).

The rearrangement uses TRBV6-4 and TRBJ2-3; TRBD1 agrees at 7 bases. V gave up 6 bases and J gave up 0 bases; unmatched junction bases: 6. Germline-derived CDR1 and CDR2 are MRHNA and SNTAGT. The CDR3 has 15 amino acids. CDR3 in amino acids: CASRRQGVSTDTQYF. Here the CDR3 DNA reads TGTGCCAGCAGGCGACAGGGTGTGAGCACAGATACGCAGTATTTT.

This clonotype was seen more than once but under ten times. The chain couples TRBV4-2 to TRBJ2-5; either TRBD1 or TRBD2 may fit D (6 bases each). This CDR3 has 15 residues. The V and J ends lost 1 base and 5 bases respectively, with 14 bases between them. Per germline, CDR1 LGHNA and CDR2 YNFKEQ. CDR3 sequence (DNA): TGTGCCAGCAGCCAAGTCAGGGGACTCGAGGAGACCCAGTACTTC. This translates into CASSQVRGLEETQYF.

The V gene is TRBV20-1, the J gene TRBJ1-4, with D hard to call. V gave up 5 bases and J gave up 4 bases, with 8 bases separating them. The germline V gene has CDR1 DFQATT and CDR2 SNEGSKA (reference sequence). The CDR3 runs 12 residues. The CDR3 sequence: CSARPDNEKLFF. CDR3 coding DNA: TGCAGTGCTCGACCCGATAATGAAAAACTGTTTTTT.

This clonotype was seen ten or more times. V is TRBV5-1 and J is TRBJ2-1; D is perhaps TRBD2 (7 bases). Germline values: CDR1 SGHRS, CDR2 YFSETQ. The V end lost 0 bases, the J end lost 8 bases, and 18 bases lay between the germline ends. The CDR3 runs 16 residues. The CDR3 loop reads CASSLDGGALLDEQFF. In DNA, the CDR3 is TGCGCCAGCAGCTTGGATGGGGGGGCTCTCCTGGATGAGCAGTTCTTC.

This clonotype has only a few counts. This chain uses TRBV10-3 with TRBJ2-7, with D unclear. The CDR3 extends over 15 amino acids. The germline V and J ends were trimmed by 3 bases and 0 bases, with 12 bases remaining between them. Looked up from germline, CDR1 is ENHRY and CDR2 is SYGVKD. The DNA for the CDR3 is TGTGCCATCAGTGAATATGGGGAAAGCTCCTACGAGCAGTACTTC. This gives the protein CAISEYGESSYEQYF.

This clonotype was picked up many times. V gene TRBV10-3 combines with J gene TRBJ2-7, with TRBD2 as a possible D gene (6 bases). The V and J ends lost 6 bases and 3 bases respectively, with 6 bases between them. From germline, CDR1 is ENHRY and CDR2 SYGVKD. CDR3 length equals 11 residues. Here the CDR3 reads CAIRDYYEQYF. The CDR3 DNA sequence: TGTGCCATCAGGGACTACTACGAGCAGTACTTC.

The gene calls are TRBV20-1 and TRBJ1-1; 7 positions agree with TRBD1. The CDR3 length is 15 residues. The junction had 18 bases not matched to a gene; V was cut back by 5 bases and J by 9 bases. Germline CDR1 reads DFQATT; CDR2 reads SNEGSKA (reference sequence). The CDR3 here is CSAYAYDRAGTKAFF. DNA of the CDR3: TGCAGTGCTTACGCATACGACAGGGCAGGGACTAAAGCTTTCTTT.

This clonotype was detected many times. This rearrangement joins TRBV12-3 or TRBV12-4 to TRBJ2-5; D may correspond to TRBD1 or TRBD2 (7 bases each). Trimming took off 8 bases at V and 4 bases at J, with 17 bases between the two ends. This CDR3 region has 14 residues. In DNA, the CDR3 is TGTGCCAGCGCAGGGGCAGGGGGGGCAGAGACCCAGTACTTC. It is translated as CASAGAGGAETQYF.

A few counts support this clonotype. The rearrangement uses TRBV27 and TRBJ2-3; weak D call: TRBD1 (6 bases). The CDR3 consists of 13 residues. Germline lookup yields CDR1 MNHEY and CDR2 SMNVEV (reference sequence). Trimming removed 5 bases at V and 8 bases at J, with 14 bases between. CDR3 sequence reads: CASSPQWGLTQYF. CDR3 coding DNA: TGTGCCAGCAGTCCCCAATGGGGGCTTACGCAGTATTTT.

The chain employs TRBV7-3 and TRBJ1-6; D call uncertain. Germline V gene data show CDR1 as SGHTA and CDR2 as FQGTGA. The CDR3 is 14 amino acids. Deletions cut 5 bases from V and 6 bases from J, with 11 bases between. CDR3 amino acids: CASSMGFPNSPLHF. In DNA, the CDR3 is TGTGCCAGCAGCATGGGGTTCCCTAATTCACCCCTCCACTTT.

This clonotype was seen a handful of times. The V gene is TRBV6-1, the J gene TRBJ2-1; 7 bases match TRBD2. V shed 6 bases, J shed 0 bases, and the junction held 5 bases outside the gene matches. The CDR3 runs to 15 residues. Germline values: CDR1 MNHNS, CDR2 SASEGT. This CDR3 reads CASSLSGYSYNEQFF. The CDR3 nucleotides are TGTGCCAGCAGCCTTAGCGGGTACTCCTACAATGAGCAGTTCTTC.

The J gene is TRBJ2-1, the V gene TRBV7-3; TRBD2 is a possible D gene (7 bases). The CDR3 extends over 16 amino acids. Germline V CDR1 and CDR2: SGHTA, FQGTGA. The V end lost 1 base, the J end lost 1 base, and 11 bases lay between the germline ends. Here the CDR3 reads CASSLSGRGSYNEQFF. CDR3 nucleotides: TGTGCCAGCAGCTTAAGTGGGAGGGGGTCCTACAATGAGCAGTTCTTC.

The chain links TRBV10-3 to TRBJ2-3; 9 nucleotides align to TRBD1. CDR3 length: 14 amino acids. V shed 6 bases, J shed 5 bases, and the junction held 6 bases outside the gene matches. Germline V CDR1 and CDR2: ENHRY, SYGVKD. As DNA, the CDR3 is TGTGCCATCAGGGGGGGACAGGGTGTAGATACGCAGTATTTT. It is translated as CAIRGGQGVDTQYF.

This clonotype was seen a few times. The chain employs TRBV5-5 and TRBJ1-2, with 7 bases aligning to TRBD1. V shed 4 bases and J 2 bases; nucleotides not matched to a gene: 5. Germline CDR1 SGHKS, CDR2 YYEKEE (reference sequence). The CDR3 sequence is 14 residues long. Here the CDR3 DNA reads TGTGCCAGCAGCCCGAAACAGGGGAACTATGGCTACACCTTC. Translated, it gives CASSPKQGNYGYTF.

The chain combines TRBV10-2 with TRBJ2-4; tentative D call: TRBD1 (6 bases). This CDR3 spans 15 amino acids. Per germline, CDR1 WSHSY and CDR2 SAAADI. The ends were cut back, 5 bases at V and 1 base at J, with 12 bases in the middle. CDR3 in DNA: TGCGCCAGCAGTCCTCCTGACAGGGCCAAAAACATTCAGTACTTC. This translates into CASSPPDRAKNIQYF.

The rearrangement joins TRBV20-1 to TRBJ2-3, with TRBD2 identical over 11 bases. V gave up 4 bases and J gave up 2 bases; unmatched junction bases: 8. The germline CDR1 and CDR2 sequences are DFQATT and SNEGSKA (reference sequence). The CDR3 runs 16 residues. The CDR3 nucleotides are TGCAGTGCTACTCTAGCGGGGGGCCGGTACACAGATACGCAGTATTTT. Its protein product is CSATLAGGRYTDTQYF.

The V gene is TRBV20-1, the J gene TRBJ2-5, with 14 positions matching TRBD2. The CDR3 is 16 amino acids. Trimming took 0 bases from V and 3 from J; bases not matched to a gene: 3. The germline CDR1 and CDR2 sequences are DFQATT and SNEGSKA (reference sequence). The CDR3 loop is CSARDPTSGGEETQYF. CDR3 sequence (DNA): TGCAGTGCTAGAGATCCGACTAGCGGGGGGGAAGAGACCCAGTACTTC.

The rearrangement joins TRBV29-1 to TRBJ2-5; D uncertain. V was pared by 7 bases and J by 2 bases, with 11 bases between. Germline CDR1 and CDR2: SQVTM and ANQGSEA. This CDR3 comprises 12 residues. Here the CDR3 reads CSAGTQQETQYF. CDR3 coding DNA: TGCAGCGCCGGCACGCAACAAGAGACCCAGTACTTC.

J is TRBJ2-7 and V is TRBV10-3; 13 bases map to TRBD2. The J segment lost 7 bases and the V segment lost 11 bases, leaving 5 bases of the junction unmatched. The CDR3 runs to 12 residues. Per germline, CDR1 ENHRY and CDR2 SYGVKD. The CDR3 loop reads CAVGLAGLEQYF. CDR3 DNA: TGTGCCGTGGGACTAGCGGGGTTGGAGCAGTACTTC.